Listed below are T cell receptor beta chains from one sample, sequenced in a study of PD-1 blockade in mismatch repair-deficient tumors. Measured with immunoSEQ multiplex PCR; TCRdb has only the in-frame clones, and not every one. Of around 23,000 clones listed, 83% are singletons. Specimen: peripheral blood, collected 12 weeks after starting pembrolizumab. The receptors were gathered from an adult with mismatch repair-deficient cancer. Each CDR3 is given with its conserved first and last residue. A D gene is named only where the DNA matches it firmly. Clone size is given for some rows only: seen once, a few or many times, or a class if the clone is expanded.

TGTGCCAGCTCATACATACAGGGCGGCGACGAGCAGTACTTC,CASSYIQGGDEQYF,NA,TRBJ2-7,TRBV18,NA
TGTGCCAGCAGCTTAGTGCCAGACGAAAAACTGTTTTTT,CASSLVPDEKLFF,NA,TRBJ1-4,TRBV11-3,NA
TGTGCCAGCAGCGAGTCCGGGACAGATGCCTACGAGCAGTACTTC,CASSESGTDAYEQYF,TRBD1,TRBJ2-7,TRBV9,NA
TGTGCCAGCAGCTTAGGGTCCACACAAGAGACCCAGTACTTC,CASSLGSTQETQYF,NA,TRBJ2-5,TRBV7-9,NA
TGTGCCAGCAGCTATTTTGGGACAGAGTCGACTCAGCCCCAGCATTTT,CASSYFGTESTQPQHF,TRBD1,TRBJ1-5,TRBV2,NA
TGTGCCACCAGCAGAGATGGCGAGGCGCAACAGCCCCAGCATTTT,CATSRDGEAQQPQHF,NA,TRBJ1-5,TRBV15,NA
TGCGCCAGCAGCCAAGATAGATCGCGGGAGAGGGACGAGCAGTACTTC,CASSQDRSRERDEQYF,TRBD2,TRBJ2-7,TRBV4-3,NA
TGTGCCAGCAGCCGAGGACTAGCGAGCTACGAGCAGTACTTC,CASSRGLASYEQYF,TRBD2,TRBJ2-7,TRBV5-4,NA
TGTGCCAGCAGCTCGCCTTCGGGGGGCCACAATGAGCAGTTCTTC,CASSSPSGGHNEQFF,NA,TRBJ2-1,TRBV5-4,NA
TGTGCCAGCAGCTTAGTAAGCAATCAGCCCCAGCATTTT,CASSLVSNQPQHF,NA,TRBJ1-5,TRBV7-8,NA
TGTGCCAGCAGTGAACCGGGCAGGGGAGTCTACGAGCAGTACTTC,CASSEPGRGVYEQYF,NA,TRBJ2-7,TRBV25-1,NA
TGTGCCAGCACTCGACTAGCGGGCGAGCAGTACTTC,CASTRLAGEQYF,TRBD2,TRBJ2-7,TRBV28,NA
TGTGCCAGCAGCTTAGGCGATCCTCCCTACAATGAGCAGTTCTTC,CASSLGDPPYNEQFF,NA,TRBJ2-1,TRBV7-2,NA
TGTGCCAGCGGACAGCTTAATGAGCAGTTCTTC,CASGQLNEQFF,NA,TRBJ2-1,TRBV2,NA
TGCGCCACCTCGCTCCTAGCGGGAGTTAATGAGCAGTTCTTC,CATSLLAGVNEQFF,TRBD2,TRBJ2-1,TRBV5-1,NA
TGTGCCAGCAGTTACTCGTCGGCGGGAGGTGACAATACGCAGTATTTT,CASSYSSAGGDNTQYF,TRBD2,TRBJ2-3,TRBV6-5,NA
TGTGCCAGCAGTGGATTCCAGGTATACACTGAAGCTTTCTTT,CASSGFQVYTEAFF,NA,TRBJ1-1,TRBV2,NA
TGTGCCAGCAGTTTGAGGGGGTATAGCAATCAGCCCCAGCATTTT,CASSLRGYSNQPQHF,NA,TRBJ1-5,TRBV27,NA
TGTGCCAGCAGTGATAGGGCAGGGGAAAATGAGCAGTTCTTC,CASSDRAGENEQFF,NA,TRBJ2-1,TRBV6-4,NA
TGTGCCAGCAGCTACTCAACAGGGGACAGGGTCTCTAACTATGGCTACACCTTC,CASSYSTGDRVSNYGYTF,TRBD1,TRBJ1-2,TRBV13,NA
TGCGCCAGCAGCCAAACAGGGGGCCCCTACGAGCAGTACTTC,CASSQTGGPYEQYF,TRBD1,TRBJ2-7,TRBV4-3,NA
TGTGCCAGCAGTGACTTACAGGGGTATCTACATGGCTACACCTTC,CASSDLQGYLHGYTF,TRBD1,TRBJ1-2,TRBV6-1,NA
TGTGCCAGCAGTCTACGACAGGGGGGCACCACAGATACGCAGTATTTT,CASSLRQGGTTDTQYF,TRBD1,TRBJ2-3,TRBV6-4,few
TGTGCCAGCTCACCCGGACAGGACTTTGAAGCTTTCTTT,CASSPGQDFEAFF,TRBD1,TRBJ1-1,TRBV18,NA